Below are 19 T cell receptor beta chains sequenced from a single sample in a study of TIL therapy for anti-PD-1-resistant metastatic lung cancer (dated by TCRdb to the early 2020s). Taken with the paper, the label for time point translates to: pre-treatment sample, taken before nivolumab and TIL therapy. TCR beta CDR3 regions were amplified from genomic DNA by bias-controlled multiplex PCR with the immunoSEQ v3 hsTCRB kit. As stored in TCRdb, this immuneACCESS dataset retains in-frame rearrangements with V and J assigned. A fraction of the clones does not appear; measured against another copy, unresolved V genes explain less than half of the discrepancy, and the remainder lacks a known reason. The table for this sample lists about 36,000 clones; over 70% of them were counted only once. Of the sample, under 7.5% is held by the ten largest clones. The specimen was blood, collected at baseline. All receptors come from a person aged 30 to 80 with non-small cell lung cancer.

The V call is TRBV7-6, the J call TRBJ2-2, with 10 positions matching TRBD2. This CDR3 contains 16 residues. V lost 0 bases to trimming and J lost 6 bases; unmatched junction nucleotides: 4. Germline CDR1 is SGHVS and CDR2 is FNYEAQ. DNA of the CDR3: TGTGCCAGCAGCTTAGCCGCTAGCGGGGGCGCCGGGGAGCTGTTTTTT. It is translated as CASSLAASGGAGELFF.

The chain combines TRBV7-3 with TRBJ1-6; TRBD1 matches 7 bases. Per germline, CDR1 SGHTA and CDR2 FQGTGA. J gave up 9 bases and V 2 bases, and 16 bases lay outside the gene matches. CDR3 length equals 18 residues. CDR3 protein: CASSLAAGGLSLSSPLHF. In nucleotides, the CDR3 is TGTGCCAGCAGCTTAGCGGCAGGGGGGCTCTCTTTAAGTTCACCCCTCCACTTT.

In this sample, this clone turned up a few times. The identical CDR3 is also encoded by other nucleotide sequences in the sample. As DNA, the CDR3 is TGTGCCAGCAGCCTCTCGAATCAGCCCCAGCATTTT. Its protein is CASSLSNQPQHF. The rearrangement links TRBV7-2 to TRBJ1-5; no firm D call. There are 12 residues in the CDR3. V shed 5 bases and J shed 4 bases, with 6 bases lying between them. From germline, CDR1 is SGHTA and CDR2 FQGNSA.

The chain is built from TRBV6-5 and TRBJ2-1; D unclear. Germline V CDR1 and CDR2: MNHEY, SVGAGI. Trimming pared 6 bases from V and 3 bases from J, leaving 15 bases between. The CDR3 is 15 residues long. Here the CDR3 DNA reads TGTGCCAGCAGCCCCGCCCCGTACCACTACAATGAGCAGTTCTTC. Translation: CASSPAPYHYNEQFF.

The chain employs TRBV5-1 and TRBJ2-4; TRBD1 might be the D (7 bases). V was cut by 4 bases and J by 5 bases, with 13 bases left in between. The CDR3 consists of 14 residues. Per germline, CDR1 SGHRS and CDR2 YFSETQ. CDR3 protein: CASSNPGGQNIQYF. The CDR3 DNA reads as TGCGCCAGCAGCAACCCAGGGGGGCAAAACATTCAGTACTTC.

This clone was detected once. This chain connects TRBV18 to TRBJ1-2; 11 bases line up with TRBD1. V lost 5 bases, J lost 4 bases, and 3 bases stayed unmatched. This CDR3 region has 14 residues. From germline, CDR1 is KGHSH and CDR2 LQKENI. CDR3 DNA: TGTGCCAGCTCAGAGGGACAGGGGGGCTATGGCTACACCTTC. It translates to CASSEGQGGYGYTF.

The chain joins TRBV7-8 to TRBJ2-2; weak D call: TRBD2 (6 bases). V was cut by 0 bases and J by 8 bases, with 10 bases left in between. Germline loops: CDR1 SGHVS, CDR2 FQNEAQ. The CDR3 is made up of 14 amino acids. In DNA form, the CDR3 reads TGTGCCAGCAGCTTAGCGGGAGGAGGAGGGGAGCTGTTTTTT. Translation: CASSLAGGGGELFF. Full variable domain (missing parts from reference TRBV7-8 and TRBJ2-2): GAGVSQSPRYKVAKRGQDVALRCDPISGHVSLFWYQQALGQGPEFLTYFQNEAQLDKSGLPSDRFFAERPEGSVSTLKIQRTQQEDSAVYLCASSLAGGGGELFFGEGSRLTVL.

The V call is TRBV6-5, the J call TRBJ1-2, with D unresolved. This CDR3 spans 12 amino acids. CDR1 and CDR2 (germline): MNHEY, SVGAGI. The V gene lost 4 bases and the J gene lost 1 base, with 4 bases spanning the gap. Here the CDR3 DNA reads TGTGCCAGCAGTTCAGTTAACTATGGCTACACCTTC. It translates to CASSSVNYGYTF.

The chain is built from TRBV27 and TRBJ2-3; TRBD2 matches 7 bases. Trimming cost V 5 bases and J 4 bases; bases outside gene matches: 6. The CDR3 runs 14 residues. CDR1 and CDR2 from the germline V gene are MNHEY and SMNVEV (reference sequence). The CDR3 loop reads CASSPGLGADTQYF. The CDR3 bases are TGTGCCAGCAGTCCAGGACTAGGGGCAGATACGCAGTATTTT.

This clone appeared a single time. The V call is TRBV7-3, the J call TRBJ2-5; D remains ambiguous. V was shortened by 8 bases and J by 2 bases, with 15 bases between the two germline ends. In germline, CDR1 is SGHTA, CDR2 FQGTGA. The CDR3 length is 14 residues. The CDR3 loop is CASARGGYQETQYF. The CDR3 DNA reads TGTGCCAGCGCTAGAGGCGGATATCAAGAGACCCAGTACTTC.

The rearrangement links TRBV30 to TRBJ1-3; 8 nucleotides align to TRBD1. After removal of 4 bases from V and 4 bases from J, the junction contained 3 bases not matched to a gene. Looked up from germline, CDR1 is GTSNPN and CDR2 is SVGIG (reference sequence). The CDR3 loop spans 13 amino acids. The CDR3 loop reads CAWTGGKGNTIYF. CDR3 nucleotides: TGTGCCTGGACAGGGGGCAAAGGAAACACCATATATTTT.

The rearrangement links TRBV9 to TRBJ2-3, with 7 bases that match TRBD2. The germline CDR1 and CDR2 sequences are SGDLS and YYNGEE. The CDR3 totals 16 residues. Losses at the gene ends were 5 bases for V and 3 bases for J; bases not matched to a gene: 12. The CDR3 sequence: CASRDPRGGGTDTQYF. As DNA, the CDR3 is TGTGCCAGCAGGGATCCGCGCGGCGGGGGTACAGATACGCAGTATTTT.

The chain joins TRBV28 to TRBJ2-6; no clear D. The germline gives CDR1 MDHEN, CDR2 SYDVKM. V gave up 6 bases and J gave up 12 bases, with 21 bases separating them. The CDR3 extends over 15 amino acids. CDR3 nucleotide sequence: TGTGCCAGCAGCCCGCCTGACCGTGGAGTCGTCGTCCTGACTTTC. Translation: CASSPPDRGVVVLTF. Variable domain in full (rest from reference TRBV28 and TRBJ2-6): DVKVTQSSRYLVKRTGEKVFLECVQDMDHENMFWYRQDPGLGLRLIYFSYDVKMKEKGDIPEGYSVSREKKERFSLILESASTNQTSMYLCASSPPDRGVVVLTFGAGSRLTVL.

CDR3 sequence (DNA): TGTGCCACCAGCAGAGATAGAGCGGGAGGTATCAACACCGGGGAGCTGTTTTTT. This gives the protein CATSRDRAGGINTGELFF. The J gene is TRBJ2-2, the V gene TRBV15, with 9 bases matching TRBD2. The CDR3 is 18 amino acids. Per germline, CDR1 LNHNV and CDR2 YYDKDF (reference sequence). The ends lost 0 bases at V and 2 bases at J; junction bases unmatched: 7.

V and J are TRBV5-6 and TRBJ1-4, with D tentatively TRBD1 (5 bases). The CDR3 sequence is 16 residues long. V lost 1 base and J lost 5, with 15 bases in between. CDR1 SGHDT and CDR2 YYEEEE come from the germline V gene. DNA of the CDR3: TGTGCCAGCAGCTTGAGGGGACTTTATCCGAATGAAAAACTGTTTTTT. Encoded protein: CASSLRGLYPNEKLFF.

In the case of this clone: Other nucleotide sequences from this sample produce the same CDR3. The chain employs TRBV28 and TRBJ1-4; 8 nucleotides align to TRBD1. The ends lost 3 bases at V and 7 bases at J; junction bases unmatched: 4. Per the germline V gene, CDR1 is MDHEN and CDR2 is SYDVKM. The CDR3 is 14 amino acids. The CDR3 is CASSFPGGGEKLFF. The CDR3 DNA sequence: TGTGCCAGCAGTTTCCCAGGGGGCGGTGAAAAACTGTTTTTT. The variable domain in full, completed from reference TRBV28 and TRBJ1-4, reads DVKVTQSSRYLVKRTGEKVFLECVQDMDHENMFWYRQDPGLGLRLIYFSYDVKMKEKGDIPEGYSVSREKKERFSLILESASTNQTSMYLCASSFPGGGEKLFFGSGTQLSVL.

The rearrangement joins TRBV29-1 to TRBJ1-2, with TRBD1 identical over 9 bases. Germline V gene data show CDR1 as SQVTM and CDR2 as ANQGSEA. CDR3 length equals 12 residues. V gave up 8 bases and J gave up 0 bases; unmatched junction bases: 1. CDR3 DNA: TGCAGCACAGGGGGCTCTAACTATGGCTACACCTTC. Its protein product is CSTGGSNYGYTF.

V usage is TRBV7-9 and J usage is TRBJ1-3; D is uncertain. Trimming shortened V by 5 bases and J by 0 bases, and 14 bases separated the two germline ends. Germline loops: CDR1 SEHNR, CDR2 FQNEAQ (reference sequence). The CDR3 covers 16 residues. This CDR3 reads CASSTVGTVSGNTIYF. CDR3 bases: TGTGCCAGCAGCACTGTGGGAACCGTCTCTGGAAACACCATATATTTT.

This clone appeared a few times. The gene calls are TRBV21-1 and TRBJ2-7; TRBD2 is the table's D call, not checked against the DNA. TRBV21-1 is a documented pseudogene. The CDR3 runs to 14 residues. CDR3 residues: CASWGLAGPYEQYF. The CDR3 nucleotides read TGTGCCAGCTGGGGACTAGCGGGACCCTACGAGCAGTACTTC.